This T cell receptor (beta chain) was captured in a study of T cells in localized non-small cell lung cancer. General study findings and limits: In adjacent lung, a median roughly 60 of the top 100 tumor clones were found. Of the tissues analyzed, uninvolved adjacent lung showed maximal T cell clonality, greater than tumor. An association was observed between higher blood T cell density and longer overall survival.

The repertoire was sequenced with immunoSEQ multiplex PCR; TCRdb's copy has only in-frame clones and lacks some. The sample holds about 15,000 clones, around 82% seen once. Only a few counts were recorded for this clone. Its specificity is unknown. CDR3 length: 14 amino acids. With V trimmed by 5 bases and J by 11 bases, 13 bases remained unmatched. Per the germline V gene, CDR1 is SNHLY and CDR2 is FYNNEI. The source material was peripheral blood, sampled before any cancer treatment. The TCR comes from a female donor over 55 with stage I squamous cell lung carcinoma. The chain joins TRBV2 to TRBJ1-2; 8 bases match TRBD1. The CDR3 spells CASSPDRARIGYTF. The CDR3, as DNA: TGTGCCAGCAGTCCGGACAGGGCCCGCATTGGGTACACCTTC. Combining the CDR3 with reference TRBV2 and TRBJ1-2 gives the whole variable domain EPEVTQTPSHQVTQMGQEVILRCVPISNHLYFYWYRQILGQKVEFLVSFYNNEISEKSEIFDDQFSVERPDGSNFTLKIRSTKLEDSAMYFCASSPDRARIGYTFGSGTRLTVV.